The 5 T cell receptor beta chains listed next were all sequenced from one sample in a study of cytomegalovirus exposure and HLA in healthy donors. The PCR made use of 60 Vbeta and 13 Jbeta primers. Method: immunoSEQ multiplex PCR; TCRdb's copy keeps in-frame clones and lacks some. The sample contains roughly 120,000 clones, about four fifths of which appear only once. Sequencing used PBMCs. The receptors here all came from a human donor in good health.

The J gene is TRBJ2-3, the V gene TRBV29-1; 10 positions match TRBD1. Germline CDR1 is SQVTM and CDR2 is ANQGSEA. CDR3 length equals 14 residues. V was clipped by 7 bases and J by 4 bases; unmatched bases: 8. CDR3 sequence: CSGRDRGIADTQYF. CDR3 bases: TGCAGCGGTAGGGACAGGGGTATCGCAGATACGCAGTATTTT.

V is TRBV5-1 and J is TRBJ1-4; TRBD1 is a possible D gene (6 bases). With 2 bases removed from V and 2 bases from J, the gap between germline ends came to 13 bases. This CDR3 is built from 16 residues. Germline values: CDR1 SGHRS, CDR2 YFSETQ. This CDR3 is CASSFQGKGTNEKLFF. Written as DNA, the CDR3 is TGCGCCAGCAGCTTCCAGGGGAAGGGGACTAATGAAAAACTGTTTTTT.

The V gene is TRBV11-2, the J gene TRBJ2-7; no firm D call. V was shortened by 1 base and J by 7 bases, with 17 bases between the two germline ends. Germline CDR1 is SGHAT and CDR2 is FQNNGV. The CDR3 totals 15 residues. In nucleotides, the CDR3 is TGTGCCAGCAGCTTAGCTTTAAGACCGGCGGAGGAGCAGTACTTC. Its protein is CASSLALRPAEEQYF.

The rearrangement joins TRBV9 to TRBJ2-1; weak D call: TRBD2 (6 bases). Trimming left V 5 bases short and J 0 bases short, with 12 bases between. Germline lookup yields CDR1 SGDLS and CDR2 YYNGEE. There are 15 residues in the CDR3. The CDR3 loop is CASSDSGSSYNEQFF. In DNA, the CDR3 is TGTGCCAGCAGTGATAGCGGAAGCTCCTACAATGAGCAGTTCTTC.

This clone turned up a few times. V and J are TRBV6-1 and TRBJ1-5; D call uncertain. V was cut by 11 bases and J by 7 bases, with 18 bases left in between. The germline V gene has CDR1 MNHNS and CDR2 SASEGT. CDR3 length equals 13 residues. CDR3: CASLLNSNQPQHF. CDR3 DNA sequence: TGTGCCTCCCTACTTAACAGTAACCAGCCCCAGCATTTT.